Following are 31 T cell receptor beta chains from one sample sequenced in a study of blood T cells in healthy people across ages. Using a J-beta primer mix together with a sample-barcoded 5' primer, a second PCR was run for roughly 7 to 11 cycles. TCRdb fed the 5' RACE reads into MiXCR, producing one record per CDR3 protein. The table shows about 640,000 distinct CDR3 sequences, with under 65% occurring only once. Sequenced sample: blood. These receptors were obtained from a man in his 60s in good health.

V usage is TRBV28 and J usage is TRBJ2-1; 9 nucleotides agree with TRBD1. Trimming took 6 bases from V and 9 from J; bases not matched to a gene: 12. CDR1 MDHEN and CDR2 SYDVKM come from the germline V gene. The CDR3 loop spans 15 amino acids. The CDR3 is CASSLESQGAGEQFF. The CDR3 DNA sequence: TGTGCCAGCAGCTTAGAATCACAGGGGGCGGGTGAGCAGTTCTTC.

The J gene is TRBJ2-3, the V gene TRBV10-3; D is possibly TRBD2 (7 bases). With 4 bases removed from V and 4 bases from J, the gap between germline ends came to 18 bases. In germline, CDR1 is ENHRY, CDR2 SYGVKD. This CDR3 spans 16 amino acids. The CDR3: CAISAAGAGVADTQYF. The CDR3 nucleotides read TGTGCCATCAGTGCCGCGGGGGCAGGGGTCGCAGATACGCAGTATTTT.

This sequence joins TRBV12-3 or TRBV12-4 and TRBJ2-1; 11 bases are shared with TRBD2. With 2 bases clipped from V and 8 bases from J, the junction kept 11 bases outside the gene matches. The CDR3 is made up of 17 amino acids. CDR3 nucleotide sequence: TGTGCCAGCAGTTTATGGGTAGCGGGGGGGAAAGGCGATGAGCAGTTCTTC. It codes for CASSLWVAGGKGDEQFF.

This chain uses TRBV2 with TRBJ2-4, with 13 bases that match TRBD2. The J call may be faulty, since TRBJ2-7 better matches the DNA end. The CDR3 runs 17 residues. Germline assignment: CDR1 SNHLY and CDR2 FYNNEI. CDR3 residues: CASSFLRTSGGLYEQYF. CDR3 bases: TGTGCCAGCAGTTTTTTGCGGACTAGCGGGGGCCTTTACGAGCAGTACTTC.

This chain links TRBV5-1 with TRBJ1-2; 8 bases agree with TRBD1. CDR3 length: 14 amino acids. Germline lookup yields CDR1 SGHRS and CDR2 YFSETQ. Losses at the gene ends were 4 bases for V and 4 bases for J; bases not matched to a gene: 6. The DNA for the CDR3 is TGCGCCAGCAGCCCCCTTGACAGGGGCTATGGCTACACCTTC. It encodes CASSPLDRGYGYTF.

V and J are TRBV20-1 and TRBJ1-2; weak D call: TRBD1 (6 bases). Trimming left V 5 bases short and J 1 base short, with 20 bases between. This CDR3 is 16 amino acids long. Germline V gene lookup returns CDR1 DFQATT and CDR2 SNEGSKA (reference sequence). CDR3: CSAPTAQGGNNYGYTF. The CDR3 region has the DNA TGCAGTGCTCCTACCGCACAGGGTGGTAATAACTATGGCTACACCTTC.

The chain joins TRBV7-9 to TRBJ2-5, with a possible D match to TRBD1 (5 bases). The V gene's germline CDR1 is SEHNR and CDR2 FQNEAQ (reference sequence). Trimming took off 3 bases at V and 2 bases at J, with 19 bases between the two ends. This CDR3 comprises 17 residues. The CDR3 DNA sequence: TGTGCCAGCAGCTTCTGGGGCAGGGTGACTGTACAAGAGACCCAGTACTTC. It specifies CASSFWGRVTVQETQYF.

This clonotype was seen more than once but under ten times. The CDR3 reads CSVDNLAGASYNEQFF. The CDR3 DNA reads as TGCAGCGTTGACAATCTAGCGGGGGCCTCCTACAATGAGCAGTTCTTC. The V call is TRBV29-1, the J call TRBJ2-1; 10 bases fit TRBD2. The CDR3 runs to 16 residues. With V trimmed by 3 bases and J by 0 bases, 5 bases remained unmatched. Germline values: CDR1 SQVTM, CDR2 ANQGSEA.

The chain links TRBV7-2 to TRBJ2-5; D is possibly TRBD1 (5 bases). The CDR3 has 16 amino acids. Trimming took off 5 bases at V and 2 bases at J, with 18 bases between the two ends. Germline V CDR1 and CDR2: SGHTA, FQGNSA. The CDR3 region is CASSPDQTGAQETQYF. Written as DNA, the CDR3 is TGTGCCAGCAGCCCCGACCAAACAGGAGCGCAAGAGACCCAGTACTTC.

The genes are TRBV5-1 and TRBJ2-3; 12 nucleotides agree with TRBD1. Germline CDR1 SGHRS, CDR2 YFSETQ. V lost 4 bases, J lost 8 bases, and 11 bases stayed unmatched. The length of the CDR3 is 16 residues. The CDR3 here is CASSMGDRGRVGTQYF. For the CDR3, the DNA is TGCGCCAGCAGCATGGGGGACAGGGGGCGAGTAGGTACGCAGTATTTT.

This sequence joins TRBV6-1 and TRBJ1-5; a possible D gene is TRBD1 (6 bases). The CDR3 sequence is 14 residues long. Looked up from germline, CDR1 is MNHNS and CDR2 is SASEGT. V was cut by 6 bases and J by 7 bases, with 16 bases left in between. CDR3 DNA sequence: TGTGCCAGCAGGAACCTGCAGGGGTGGCAGCCCCAGCATTTT. Translating it yields CASRNLQGWQPQHF.

The V gene is TRBV29-1, the J gene TRBJ1-2; the D is unclear. V was trimmed by 6 bases and J by 0 bases, leaving 8 bases between them. This CDR3 is built from 12 residues. Germline values: CDR1 SQVTM, CDR2 ANQGSEA. DNA for the CDR3: TGCAGCGTCGGCGTAACTAACTATGGCTACACCTTC. It specifies CSVGVTNYGYTF.

The chain has TRBV4-2 and TRBJ1-6, with unresolved D. Germline V CDR1 and CDR2: LGHNA, YNFKEQ. This CDR3 has 15 residues. V dropped 0 bases and J dropped 9 bases, with 12 bases sitting between them. In DNA form, the CDR3 reads TGTGCCAGCAGCCAAGATTTTAAGGGATTTTCACCCCTCCACTTT. It encodes CASSQDFKGFSPLHF.

The V and J genes are TRBV9 and TRBJ2-3; D is possibly TRBD1 or TRBD2 (5 bases each). Germline-derived CDR1 and CDR2 are SGDLS and YYNGEE. The CDR3 is made up of 18 amino acids. V was clipped by 3 bases and J by 1 base, with 21 bases between them. The CDR3 protein is CASSGLLGWGPGTDTQYF. DNA for the CDR3: TGTGCCAGCAGCGGACTCCTGGGGTGGGGACCAGGCACAGATACGCAGTATTTT.

The CDR3 DNA follows: TGCGCCAGCAGCTTGGGACAGCTACGGACCTGGGGGTACAATGAGCAGTTCTTC. Amino acids: CASSLGQLRTWGYNEQFF. The chain has TRBV5-1 and TRBJ2-1; D could derive from TRBD1 or TRBD2 (5 bases each). The CDR3 covers 18 residues. Trimming shortened V by 0 bases and J by 4 bases, and 20 bases separated the two germline ends. CDR1 is SGHRS, CDR2 YFSETQ, per germline.

The CDR3 DNA reads TGTGCCATCAGGGAGGGACAGCGAACTTATGGCTACACCTTC. Translated, it gives CAIREGQRTYGYTF. V is TRBV10-3 and J is TRBJ1-2; 7 bases are shared with TRBD1. CDR3 size: 14 residues. Germline values: CDR1 ENHRY, CDR2 SYGVKD. J lost 5 bases, V lost 6 bases, and 9 bases had no gene match.

This chain links TRBV20-1 with TRBJ2-1; 12 bases agree with TRBD2. This CDR3 is 18 amino acids long. CDR1 is DFQATT and CDR2 is SNEGSKA in the germline V gene (reference sequence). With 6 bases clipped from V and 1 base from J, the junction kept 13 bases outside the gene matches. The CDR3 region is CSAENPGLAGFSYNEQFF. The CDR3 DNA reads TGCAGTGCGGAAAACCCCGGACTAGCGGGGTTTTCCTACAATGAGCAGTTCTTC.

The V gene is TRBV20-1, the J gene TRBJ1-4, with D uncertain. Per germline, CDR1 DFQATT and CDR2 SNEGSKA (reference sequence). The CDR3 extends over 13 amino acids. V was cut by 2 bases and J by 6 bases, with 10 bases left in between. In nucleotides, the CDR3 is TGCAGTGCTAGAATCCAATGGGATGAAAAACTGTTTTTT. Encoded protein: CSARIQWDEKLFF.

The chain joins TRBV5-1 to TRBJ2-2, with 7 bases aligning to TRBD2. V gave up 5 bases and J gave up 5 bases; unmatched junction bases: 3. The CDR3 totals 13 residues. Germline values: CDR1 SGHRS, CDR2 YFSETQ. The CDR3 nucleotides are TGCGCCAGCAGTCGGGAGGATACCGGGGAGCTGTTTTTT. Translated: CASSREDTGELFF.

The chain has TRBV11-2 and TRBJ2-5; 11 positions match TRBD2. J gave up 6 bases and V 1 base, and 4 bases lay outside the gene matches. Germline assignment: CDR1 SGHAT and CDR2 FQNNGV. This CDR3 region has 15 residues. DNA for the CDR3: TGTGCCAGCAGCTTAGTTAGCGGGGGGGCACAGACCCAGTACTTC. This encodes CASSLVSGGAQTQYF.

This clonotype appeared a few times. V usage is TRBV20-1 and J usage is TRBJ2-5; D remains ambiguous. In germline, CDR1 is DFQATT, CDR2 SNEGSKA (reference sequence). CDR3 length: 14 residues. The V gene lost 4 bases and the J gene lost 1 base, with 13 bases spanning the gap. CDR3 sequence (DNA): TGCAGTGCTACTCTTTATAGACCCCAAGAGACCCAGTACTTC. Amino acid sequence: CSATLYRPQETQYF.

This chain links TRBV6-2 or TRBV6-3 with TRBJ2-7; 10 positions match TRBD1. Looked up from germline, CDR1 is MNHEY and CDR2 is SVGEGT. J lost 3 bases, V lost 8 bases, and 4 bases had no gene match. The CDR3 consists of 13 residues. The CDR3 DNA follows: TGTGCCAGCGTTAGGACAGGGGGCTACGAGCAGTACTTC. Its protein is CASVRTGGYEQYF.

In its sample, this clonotype was seen once. J is TRBJ1-2 and V is TRBV29-1; a possible D gene is TRBD1 (6 bases). Looked up from germline, CDR1 is SQVTM and CDR2 is ANQGSEA. There are 11 residues in the CDR3. Trimming removed 8 bases from V and 5 bases from J, with 12 bases in between. CDR3 loop: CSPEQGYGYTF. Written as DNA, the CDR3 is TGCAGCCCAGAACAGGGATATGGCTACACCTTC.

This clonotype was seen ten or more times. The CDR3 is CSATRQGLSYEQYF. CDR3 in DNA: TGCAGTGCTACCCGCCAGGGACTGAGCTACGAGCAGTACTTC. The rearrangement links TRBV20-1 to TRBJ2-7, with D maybe TRBD2 (6 bases). Germline lookup yields CDR1 DFQATT and CDR2 SNEGSKA (reference sequence). This CDR3 comprises 14 residues. Trimming removed 4 bases from V and 3 bases from J, with 16 bases in between.

The rearrangement links TRBV11-2 to TRBJ2-3, with D maybe TRBD2 (6 bases). This CDR3 has 14 residues. CDR1 and CDR2 from the germline V gene are SGHAT and FQNNGV. Between the trimmed V and J ends, which lost 9 bases and 0 bases, there was a span of 13 bases. CDR3 coding DNA: TGTGCCAGTTGGAGGGGCCCTAGCACAGATACGCAGTATTTT. The encoded protein is CASWRGPSTDTQYF.

The genes are TRBV7-7 and TRBJ2-1; TRBD1 aligns across 7 bases. The CDR3 has 15 amino acids. Trimming cost V 5 bases and J 3 bases; bases outside gene matches: 7. Germline CDR1 is SSHAT and CDR2 is FNYEAQ (reference sequence). CDR3 region: CASSPFRDSYNEQFF. CDR3 DNA sequence: TGTGCCAGCAGCCCATTCCGGGACAGCTACAATGAGCAGTTCTTC.

The genes are TRBV9 and TRBJ2-1; a possible D gene is TRBD2 (6 bases). Germline V lookup: CDR1 SGDLS, CDR2 YYNGEE. Trimming cost V 0 bases and J 7 bases, with 14 bases left between them. The CDR3 totals 15 residues. Written as DNA, the CDR3 is TGTGCCAGCAGCGTAGGGGGAGGCGTACGGAATGAGCAGTTCTTC. This encodes CASSVGGGVRNEQFF. The complete variable domain, with remaining parts taken from reference TRBV9 and TRBJ2-1, reads DSGVTQTPKHLITATGQRVTLRCSPRSGDLSVYWYQQSLDQGLQFLIQYYNGEERAKGNILERFSAQQFPDLHSELNLSSLELGDSALYFCASSVGGGVRNEQFFGPGTRLTVL.

The chain has TRBV9 and TRBJ2-3; unclear D gene. Trimming removed 4 bases at V and 2 bases at J, with 5 bases between. The germline gives CDR1 SGDLS, CDR2 YYNGEE. The CDR3 is 12 residues long. The CDR3 reads CASSTNTDTQYF. The CDR3 coding sequence is TGTGCCAGCAGCACAAACACAGATACGCAGTATTTT.

The chain recombines TRBV6-6 with TRBJ1-4, with unresolved D. The CDR3 is 15 residues long. Germline V lookup: CDR1 MNHNY, CDR2 SVGAGI (reference sequence). V dropped 2 bases and J dropped 0 bases, with 7 bases sitting between them. The CDR3 sequence: CASSYIGTTNEKLFF. CDR3 sequence (DNA): TGTGCCAGCAGTTACATAGGAACAACTAATGAAAAACTGTTTTTT.

The CDR3 DNA is TGTGCCAGCAGTAGCACAGGGGATTCTAACGAGCAGTACTTC. Protein product: CASSSTGDSNEQYF. The chain joins TRBV6-5 to TRBJ2-7; 7 bases map to TRBD1. CDR3 size: 14 residues. Germline lookup yields CDR1 MNHEY and CDR2 SVGAGI. J gave up 5 bases and V 5 bases, and 9 bases lay outside the gene matches.

The chain has TRBV11-2 and TRBJ2-7; the D is unclear. Germline CDR1 SGHAT, CDR2 FQNNGV. V dropped 0 bases and J dropped 8 bases, with 11 bases sitting between them. The CDR3 sequence is 13 residues long. CDR3 DNA: TGTGCCAGCAGCTTAGATCAGGCAGGAAAGCAGTACTTC. It yields the protein CASSLDQAGKQYF. Full variable domain (rest looked up from reference TRBV11-2 and TRBJ2-7): EAGVAQSPRYKIIEKRQSVAFWCNPISGHATLYWYQQILGQGPKLLIQFQNNGVVDDSQLPKDRFSAERLKGVDSTLKIQPAKLEDSAVYLCASSLDQAGKQYFGPGTRLTVT.